These T cell receptor beta chains were read from a single sample in a study of T-cell reconstitution after alpha-beta-depleted transplantation in children. TCRdb recomputed calls from the PCR reads with MiXCR, one row per CDR3 protein. The sample yields about 300,000 distinct CDR3 sequences, about 7.3% seen once. Material: peripheral blood, obtained 360 days after TCRalphabeta/CD19-depleted stem cell transplant. Source of these receptors: a female patient between 2 and 15 years old who had a stem cell transplant for Fanconi anemia, so the T cells may come from the graft donor. The CDR3 runs from the conserved cysteine through the conserved F or W. D genes are given only for firm matches. Clone size is shown for a subset of rows, as once, few, many or a class of expanded clone.

CDR3 protein,CDR3 DNA,J gene,D gene,V gene,clone size
CATSRGSGSRTDTQYF,TGTGCCACCAGCAGAGGCAGCGGGAGCCGAACAGATACGCAGTATTTT,TRBJ2-3,TRBD2,TRBV15,many
CSARDSGLAGGSQETQYF,TGCAGTGCTAGAGATTCCGGACTAGCGGGGGGCAGCCAAGAGACCCAGTACTTC,TRBJ2-5,TRBD2,TRBV20-1,many
CASSPYRGLSYEQYF,TGTGCCAGCAGCCCTTACAGGGGGCTCAGCTACGAGCAGTACTTC,TRBJ2-7,TRBD1,TRBV3-1,many
CASSLGQGTNTDTQYF,TGCGCCAGCAGCTTGGGACAGGGGACAAACACAGATACGCAGTATTTT,TRBJ2-3,TRBD1,TRBV5-1,many
CASSLDARGSYNEQFF,TGCGCCAGCAGCTTGGATGCGCGGGGGAGCTACAATGAGCAGTTCTTC,TRBJ2-1,TRBD2,TRBV5-1,few
CATSGTSGQKTF,TGTGCCACCAGCGGCACCTCGGGACAGAAGACGTTT,TRBJ1-6,TRBD1,TRBV24-1,few
CASSSIPGYSVEGYTF,TGTGCCAGCAGCTCGATTCCAGGGTACTCCGTCGAAGGCTACACCTTC,TRBJ1-2,NA,TRBV5-6,few
CASRRLAGGEIHEQYF,TGTGCCAGCAGACGACTAGCGGGGGGCGAAATACACGAGCAGTACTTC,TRBJ2-7,TRBD2,TRBV6-5,NA
CASIFSGTGQAFF,TGTGCCAGCATCTTTTCGGGAACAGGGCAAGCTTTCTTT,TRBJ1-1,NA,TRBV7-3,few
CASRDRDYGYTF,TGTGCCAGCAGAGACAGGGACTATGGCTACACCTTC,TRBJ1-2,TRBD1,TRBV2,many
CASSQDVGTGHEKLFF,TGTGCCAGCAGCCAAGATGTCGGGACAGGACATGAAAAACTGTTTTTT,TRBJ1-4,TRBD1,TRBV4-2,many
CASSFPYSTSGGLNNEQFF,TGTGCCAGCAGTTTCCCCTATTCCACTAGCGGGGGGTTGAACAATGAGCAGTTCTTC,TRBJ2-1,TRBD2,TRBV28,many
CASTERLASYNEQFF,TGTGCCAGCACCGAAAGACTAGCGAGCTACAATGAGCAGTTCTTC,TRBJ2-1,TRBD2,TRBV2,many
CASNGHRNQPQHF,TGTGCCAGCAACGGCCACCGCAATCAGCCCCAGCATTTT,TRBJ1-5,NA,TRBV6-6,many
CASSLDRIFTDTQYF,TGTGCCAGCAGTTTAGACAGAATCTTCACAGATACGCAGTATTTT,TRBJ2-3,NA,TRBV28,many
CASSSEVGGELFF,TGTGCCAGCAGCTCGGAAGTCGGGGGGGAGCTGTTTTTT,TRBJ2-2,NA,TRBV7-2,many
CASSLGLALQETQYF,TGTGCCAGCAGTTTAGGACTGGCCCTCCAAGAGACCCAGTACTTC,TRBJ2-5,NA,TRBV28,many
CTSSQDGKKLFF,TGCACCAGCAGCCAAGATGGTAAAAAACTGTTTTTT,TRBJ1-4,NA,TRBV1,many
CASSLVGPNEQFF,TGTGCCAGCAGCTTGGTTGGACCCAATGAGCAGTTCTTC,TRBJ2-1,NA,TRBV5-4,NA
CASSEARGGQYF,TGTGCCAGCAGTGAAGCCAGGGGGGGTCAGTACTTC,TRBJ2-4,NA,TRBV2,few
CASSLSGGIGYTF,TGTGCCAGCAGTTTATCCGGTGGGATTGGCTACACCTTC,TRBJ1-2,NA,TRBV12-3/TRBV12-4,NA
CASSRGKNTEAFF,TGCGCCAGCAGTCGGGGTAAGAACACTGAAGCTTTCTTT,TRBJ1-1,NA,TRBV5-1,many
CASSLLGPSANEQFF,TGTGCCAGCAGTTTACTAGGACCGTCAGCCAATGAGCAGTTCTTC,TRBJ2-1,NA,TRBV28,many
CASSPTGGAGPYGYTF,TGTGCCAGCAGCCCTACAGGGGGCGCCGGTCCGTATGGCTACACCTTC,TRBJ1-2,TRBD1,TRBV12-3/TRBV12-4,many
CASSSQSSSTDTQYF,TGTGCCAGCAGCTCTCAATCGTCTAGCACAGATACGCAGTATTTT,TRBJ2-3,NA,TRBV7-2,many
CASSLDRGAEKLFF,TGTGCCAGCAGCTTGGACAGGGGGGCTGAAAAACTGTTTTTT,TRBJ1-4,TRBD1,TRBV7-2,many
CASSRTGDMATEAFF,TGTGCCAGCAGCCGGACAGGGGACATGGCGACTGAAGCTTTCTTT,TRBJ1-1,TRBD1,TRBV5-5,many
CASSLASGTSGGYEQYF,TGTGCCAGCAGCTTAGCGTCCGGGACTAGCGGGGGCTACGAGCAGTACTTC,TRBJ2-7,TRBD2,TRBV7-2,NA
CASSSQGADYTEAFF,TGTGCCAGCAGCTCACAGGGGGCGGATTACACTGAAGCTTTCTTT,TRBJ1-1,TRBD1,TRBV7-9,many
CASSLQVGGNTF,TGTGCCAGCAGTTTACAGGTGGGAGGGAACACCTTC,TRBJ1-2,NA,TRBV12-3/TRBV12-4,many
CSARDPDWINEQFF,TGCAGTGCTAGAGATCCCGACTGGATCAATGAGCAGTTCTTC,TRBJ2-1,NA,TRBV20-1,many
CSVARTGASTGYTF,TGCAGCGTTGCCCGGACAGGTGCCTCTACGGGCTACACCTTC,TRBJ1-2,TRBD1,TRBV29-1,many
CASSPGIPNTGELFF,TGTGCCAGCAGTCCCGGGATTCCGAACACCGGGGAGCTGTTTTTT,TRBJ2-2,NA,TRBV6-5,many
CASSLVTDQPQHF,TGTGCCAGCAGCTTAGTGACTGATCAGCCCCAGCATTTT,TRBJ1-5,NA,TRBV11-2,NA
CASSLQGGYSNQPQHF,TGTGCCAGCTCACTACAGGGGGGCTATAGCAATCAGCCCCAGCATTTT,TRBJ1-5,TRBD1,TRBV28,few
CASSRTGYQETQYF,TGTGCCAGCAGCCGGACGGGCTACCAAGAGACCCAGTACTTC,TRBJ2-5,NA,TRBV11-2,many
CASRRTGGRTEAFF,TGTGCCAGCAGGCGGACAGGGGGGAGGACTGAAGCTTTCTTT,TRBJ1-1,TRBD1,TRBV12-3/TRBV12-4,many
CASSWRQGAPTDTQYF,TGTGCCAGCAGCTGGCGACAGGGGGCGCCCACAGATACGCAGTATTTT,TRBJ2-3,TRBD1,TRBV7-8,many
CASSEALRGYTF,TGTGCCAGCAGTGAAGCGCTGAGGGGCTACACCTTC,TRBJ1-2,NA,TRBV6-1,many
CASSLTGEALIYEQYF,TGTGCCAGCAGTTTAACAGGGGAGGCCCTCATCTACGAGCAGTACTTC,TRBJ2-7,NA,TRBV28,NA
CASSELGTPNNEQFF,TGTGCCAGCAGTGAATTAGGGACACCCAACAATGAGCAGTTCTTC,TRBJ2-1,NA,TRBV6-4,NA
CASSGQGPTGELFF,TGTGCCAGCAGTGGACAGGGGCCGACCGGGGAGCTGTTTTTT,TRBJ2-2,TRBD1,TRBV12-3/TRBV12-4,many
CASRKFTGELFF,TGTGCCAGCAGGAAGTTCACCGGGGAGCTGTTTTTT,TRBJ2-2,NA,TRBV27,many
CASSREGAGTDTQYF,TGTGCCAGCAGCCGGGAGGGAGCGGGCACAGATACGCAGTATTTT,TRBJ2-3,TRBD2,TRBV5-4,NA
CSASPSTGGLITDTQYF,TGCAGTGCTAGCCCCTCGACGGGGGGGCTAATCACAGATACGCAGTATTTT,TRBJ2-3,TRBD2,TRBV20-1,few
CASSGQGDYEQYF,TGTGCCAGCTCCGGACAGGGGGATTACGAGCAGTACTTC,TRBJ2-7,TRBD1,TRBV18,NA
CASSGAGYHYEQYF,TGTGCCAGCAGTGGCGCAGGATATCACTACGAGCAGTACTTC,TRBJ2-7,NA,TRBV25-1,many
CASSGLARGNNEQFF,TGTGCCAGCAGCGGGCTAGCGAGGGGAAACAATGAGCAGTTCTTC,TRBJ2-1,NA,TRBV9,many
CSARFDGLAGVRSYNEQFF,TGCAGTGCTAGGTTCGATGGGCTAGCGGGAGTTAGATCCTACAATGAGCAGTTCTTC,TRBJ2-1,TRBD2,TRBV20-1,NA
CASTSSGGGYETQYF,TGTGCCAGCACCAGCTCAGGGGGAGGGTATGAGACCCAGTACTTC,TRBJ2-5,NA,TRBV5-6,NA
CASSWRGAVTDTQYF,TGTGCCAGCAGTTGGCGGGGGGCCGTCACAGATACGCAGTATTTT,TRBJ2-3,TRBD2,TRBV12-3/TRBV12-4,many
CASSDWGGSTEAFF,TGTGCCAGCAGTGACTGGGGGGGAAGCACTGAAGCTTTCTTT,TRBJ1-1,NA,TRBV2,many
CASSEWFGQRAFF,TGTGCCAGCAGTGAATGGTTCGGACAGCGGGCTTTCTTT,TRBJ1-1,NA,TRBV6-1,many
CASGQGATNIQYF,TGTGCCAGCGGACAGGGGGCCACGAACATTCAGTACTTC,TRBJ2-4,TRBD1,TRBV12-3/TRBV12-4,NA
CSVSPGHNSPLHF,TGCAGCGTGTCACCGGGACACAATTCACCCCTCCACTTT,TRBJ1-6,NA,TRBV29-1,many
CASSSLGFRVGTEAFF,TGTGCCAGCAGCAGCTTAGGTTTCAGGGTGGGAACTGAAGCTTTCTTT,TRBJ1-1,NA,TRBV11-2,few
CAISLRLVKIAGRNEQFF,TGTGCCATCAGTTTAAGGTTGGTGAAGATAGCGGGACGCAATGAGCAGTTCTTC,TRBJ2-1,TRBD2,TRBV12-3/TRBV12-4,few
CASSLIRVYEQYF,TGTGCCAGCAGTCTAATCCGAGTCTACGAGCAGTACTTC,TRBJ2-7,NA,TRBV28,few
CASSLVGTGAYEQYF,TGTGCCAGCAGCTTAGTGGGGACAGGGGCCTACGAGCAGTACTTC,TRBJ2-7,TRBD1,TRBV7-8,many
CAGTPWNTEAFF,TGTGCCGGGACGCCTTGGAACACTGAAGCTTTCTTT,TRBJ1-1,NA,TRBV30,many